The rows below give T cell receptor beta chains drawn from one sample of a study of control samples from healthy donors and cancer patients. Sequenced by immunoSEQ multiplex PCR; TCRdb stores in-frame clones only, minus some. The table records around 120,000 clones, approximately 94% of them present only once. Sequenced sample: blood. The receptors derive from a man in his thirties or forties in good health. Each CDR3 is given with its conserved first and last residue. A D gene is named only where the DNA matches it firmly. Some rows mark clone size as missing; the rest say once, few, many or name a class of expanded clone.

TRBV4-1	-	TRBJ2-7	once	TGCGCCAGCAGCCAAGAGCAGGGTGACTACGAGCAGTACTTC	CASSQEQGDYEQYF
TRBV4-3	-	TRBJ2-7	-	TGCGCCAGCAGCCAAAGTGCAACAGGGCGCTACGAGCAGTACTTC	CASSQSATGRYEQYF
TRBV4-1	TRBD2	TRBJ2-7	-	TGCGCCAGCAGCCAAGGCAGGGAGGGTCCCTACGAGCAGTACTTC	CASSQGREGPYEQYF
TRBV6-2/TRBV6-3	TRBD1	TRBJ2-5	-	TGTGCCAGCAGTTTCCGGACAGGGCCCCGCGTGAAGACCCAGTACTTC	CASSFRTGPRVKTQYF
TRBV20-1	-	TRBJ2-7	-	TGCAGTGCTAGAAGTTACTACGAGCAGTACTTC	CSARSYYEQYF
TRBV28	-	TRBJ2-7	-	TGTGCCAGCAGTTTTGGGAGCTCCTACGAGCAGTACTTC	CASSFGSSYEQYF
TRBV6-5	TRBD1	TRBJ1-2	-	TGTGCCAGCAGACCGACAGGGGGGAACTATGGCTACACCTTC	CASRPTGGNYGYTF
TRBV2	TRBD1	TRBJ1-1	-	TGTGCCAGCATCGCGGACAGGGTGGCCACTGAAGCTTTCTTT	CASIADRVATEAFF
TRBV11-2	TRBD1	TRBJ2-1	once	TGTGCCAGCAGCCTTACAGGGGTTAGGGTAGAGCAGTTCTTC	CASSLTGVRVEQFF
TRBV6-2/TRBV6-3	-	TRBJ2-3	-	TGTGCCAGCAGTTACGGTAGGAGGGCAGATACGCAGTATTTT	CASSYGRRADTQYF
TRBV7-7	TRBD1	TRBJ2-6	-	TGTGCTAGCAGCCCAGACAGGGGACTGACTGGGGCCAACGTCCTGACTTTC	CASSPDRGLTGANVLTF
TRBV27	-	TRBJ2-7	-	TGTGCCAGCAGAGGCGCCTACTCCTCCTACGAGCAGTACTTC	CASRGAYSSYEQYF
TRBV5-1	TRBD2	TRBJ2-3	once	TGCGCCAGCAGCTTGACTAGCGGTGGCACAGATACGCAGTATTTT	CASSLTSGGTDTQYF
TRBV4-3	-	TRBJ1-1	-	TGCGCCAGCAGCCAAGCCCGGGACACTGAAGCTTTCTTT	CASSQARDTEAFF
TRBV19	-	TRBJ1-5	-	TGTGCCAGTAGTATGATGGGGAGTGGTAGCAATCAGCCCCAGCATTTT	CASSMMGSGSNQPQHF
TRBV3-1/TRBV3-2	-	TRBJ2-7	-	TGTGCCAGCAGCCCCAACCCCTACGAGCAGTACTTC	CASSPNPYEQYF
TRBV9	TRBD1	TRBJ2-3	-	TGTGCCAGCAGCGGGATCGGGACAGGAAGACCAGATACGCAGTATTTT	CASSGIGTGRPDTQYF
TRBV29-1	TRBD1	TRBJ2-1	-	TGCAGCGTCGTTGGCGAGCAGGGGGTCTCCTACAATGAGCAGTTCTTC	CSVVGEQGVSYNEQFF
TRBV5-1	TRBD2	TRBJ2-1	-	TGCGCCAGCAGCGGGACTAGCGGGGGGAATGAGCAGTTCTTC	CASSGTSGGNEQFF
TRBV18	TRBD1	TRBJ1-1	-	TGTGCCAGCTCACCCAAGACAGGGTATGAGGGCACTGAAGCTTTCTTT	CASSPKTGYEGTEAFF
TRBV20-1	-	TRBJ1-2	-	TGCAGTGCTTCGGGAGGCGGCTACACCTTC	CSASGGGYTF
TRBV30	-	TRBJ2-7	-	TGTGCCTGTACGGGGGAACCTGTCTACGAGCAGTACTTC	CACTGEPVYEQYF
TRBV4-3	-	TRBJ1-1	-	TGCGCCAGCAGCCAAGCTGGAGGGGCTGAAGCTTTCTTT	CASSQAGGAEAFF
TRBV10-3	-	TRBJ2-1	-	TGTGCCATCAGTGAGTCGAACGGGGGTCCCGATTACTCCTACAATGAGCAGTTCTTC	CAISESNGGPDYSYNEQFF
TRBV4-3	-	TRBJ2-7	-	TGCGCCAGCAGCCAAGAGCCCTTCTTCTACGAGCAGTACTTC	CASSQEPFFYEQYF
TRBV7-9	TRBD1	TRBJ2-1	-	TGTGCCAGCAGCTTAGGGACAGGGGTCAATGAGCAGTTCTTC	CASSLGTGVNEQFF
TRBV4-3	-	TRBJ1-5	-	TGCGCCAGCAGCCAAGATCTGAGCAATCAGCCCCAGCATTTT	CASSQDLSNQPQHF
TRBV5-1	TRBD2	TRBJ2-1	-	TGCGCCAGCAGCCCAGGACTAGCGGTAGTCTATGAGCAGTTCTTC	CASSPGLAVVYEQFF
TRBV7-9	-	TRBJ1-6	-	TGTGCCAGCAGCTTGGAAGTAGAGAATTCACCCCTCCACTTT	CASSLEVENSPLHF